This T cell receptor beta chain was sequenced during a study of beta chain features in type 1 diabetes. Sorted cells reached over 95% purity in every population. Broader study findings: Within each of all four CD4+ subsets, Type 1 diabetes patients had TCRB CDR3s that were moderately but significantly shorter. Fewer junction insertions and more nucleotide deletions appeared in type 1 diabetes patients. PCR might favor shorter templates, equally in patients and controls.

Isolated RNA was reverse transcribed in full, so expressed TCRB transcripts were sequenced. Generated by immunoSEQ multiplex PCR, the TCRdb table keeps only in-frame clones and is missing some. The table records hundreds of thousands of clones, 13% of them present only once. Concerning this clone: Its antigen is unidentified.

Sequencing used naive CD4+ T cells from blood. This TCR came from a man aged 18 to 29 with type 1 diabetes.

The CDR3 sequence is CASSISHRGNIQYF. The CDR3 DNA is TGTGCCAGTAGTATATCGCACAGGGGAAACATTCAGTACTTC. The chain uses TRBV19 and TRBJ2-4; 7 nucleotides agree with TRBD1. In germline, CDR1 is LNHDA, CDR2 SQIVND (reference sequence). V was pared by 2 bases and J by 6 bases, with 4 bases of the junction left unmatched. This CDR3 comprises 14 residues.